Listed below are T cell receptor beta chains from one sample, sequenced in a study of memory CD8 T cells in hepatitis C reinfection. Assay used: immunoSEQ multiplex PCR; TCRdb lists only in-frame clones, some missing. This sample has some 40,000 clones, with approximately 87% found just once. The specimen sequenced was naive CD8+ T cells sorted from blood. The receptor set was obtained from a man between 18 and 35 years old with hepatitis C virus infection. The CDR3 runs from the conserved cysteine through the conserved F or W. The order of the fields is clone size, D gene, J gene, V gene, CDR3 protein, CDR3 DNA. A D gene is named only where the DNA matches it firmly. The listing skips clone size in some rows; elsewhere it reads once, few, many or a size class.

>-|TRBD2|TRBJ2-5|TRBV28
CASMGAGGYQETQYF
TGTGCCAGCATGGGGGCGGGGGGGTACCAAGAGACCCAGTACTTC
>-|-|TRBJ2-6|TRBV7-9
CASSLSPSSGANVLTF
TGTGCCAGCAGCTTATCTCCCAGCTCTGGGGCCAACGTCCTGACTTTC
>-|-|TRBJ2-1|TRBV12-5
CASGLGTPKEDEQFF
TGTGCTAGTGGCCTCGGGACACCCAAGGAAGATGAGCAGTTCTTC
>-|-|TRBJ2-7|TRBV2
CASSEGRTHYEQYF
TGTGCCAGCAGTGAAGGGAGAACACACTACGAGCAGTACTTC
>-|-|TRBJ1-5|TRBV2
CASSRRYNQPQHF
TGTGCCAGCAGTCGGCGGTATAATCAGCCCCAGCATTTT
>-|TRBD1|TRBJ2-5|TRBV6-1
CASSRDRGLETQYF
TGTGCCAGCAGCAGGGACAGGGGGCTCGAGACCCAGTACTTC
>-|TRBD2|TRBJ2-5|TRBV6-1
CAGQQGLAGQETQYF
TGTGCCGGGCAACAGGGACTAGCGGGTCAAGAGACCCAGTACTTC
>-|-|TRBJ2-7|TRBV29-1
CSVTSGPSSYEQYF
TGCAGCGTTACAAGCGGGCCCAGCTCCTACGAGCAGTACTTC
>-|-|TRBJ2-1|TRBV11-2
CASSFGIEQFF
TGTGCCAGCAGCTTCGGTATAGAGCAGTTCTTC
>once|-|TRBJ2-3|TRBV2
CASSGLRDTDTQYF
TGTGCCAGCAGTGGCCTTAGAGACACAGATACGCAGTATTTT
>-|-|TRBJ1-2|TRBV21-1
CASSKNEGGWGYGYTF
TGTGCCAGCAGCAAAAATGAAGGGGGATGGGGGTATGGCTACACCTTC
>-|-|TRBJ2-1|TRBV5-1
CASSFPGSGEQFF
TGCGCCAGCAGCTTTCCAGGTAGCGGAGAGCAGTTCTTC
>-|-|TRBJ2-3|TRBV7-9
CASSLVASSTDTQYF
TGTGCCAGCAGCTTGGTGGCCTCCAGCACAGATACGCAGTATTTT
>-|-|TRBJ2-7|TRBV2
CASSTGQITYEQYF
TGTGCCAGCAGTACAGGGCAAATTACTTACGAGCAGTACTTC
>-|-|TRBJ2-6|TRBV27
CASSLTRSGANVLTF
TGTGCCAGCAGCTTGACGCGGTCTGGGGCCAACGTCCTGACTTTC
>-|-|TRBJ2-2|TRBV2
CASSDSGGTQPNTGELFF
TGTGCCAGCAGTGACAGCGGAGGGACCCAACCGAACACCGGGGAGCTGTTTTTT
>-|TRBD2|TRBJ2-7|TRBV18
CASSSGLAGGEQYF
TGTGCCAGCTCATCGGGACTAGCGGGAGGCGAGCAGTACTTC
>-|TRBD1|TRBJ2-7|TRBV29-1
CSVEGTGTYEQYF
TGCAGCGTTGAAGGGACAGGAACCTACGAGCAGTACTTC
>-|-|TRBJ2-7|TRBV11-2
CASSLGSSYEQYF
TGTGCCAGCAGCTTAGGTTCTTCCTACGAGCAGTACTTC
>-|-|TRBJ2-4|TRBV29-1
CSVVVPLKNIQYF
TGCAGCGTTGTAGTGCCACTCAAAAACATTCAGTACTTC
>-|-|TRBJ2-3|TRBV7-9
CASSSQGTDTQYF
TGTGCCAGCAGCTCGCAGGGGACAGATACGCAGTATTTT
>-|TRBD1|TRBJ1-2|TRBV11-2
CASSLPGTGGNGYTF
TGTGCCAGCAGCTTACCTGGAACAGGGGGCAATGGCTACACCTTC
>-|TRBD1|TRBJ2-7|TRBV6-5
CASSYRGQGISEQYF
TGTGCCAGCAGTTACCGGGGACAGGGTATCAGCGAGCAGTACTTC
>once|-|TRBJ2-1|TRBV7-9
CASSTTLAGNEQFF
TGTGCCAGCAGCACGACTCTAGCCGGGAATGAGCAGTTCTTC
>-|-|TRBJ2-1|TRBV11-2
CASSGQSYLSAPSYNEQFF
TGTGCCAGCAGTGGACAGTCTTACCTTTCAGCCCCCTCCTACAATGAGCAGTTCTTC
>-|-|TRBJ2-7|TRBV7-8
CASGSGGGEQYF
TGTGCCAGCGGCTCCGGGGGAGGCGAGCAGTACTTC
>once|-|TRBJ2-1|TRBV5-1
CASRQGTSSYNEQFF
TGCGCCAGCAGGCAGGGCACCAGCTCCTACAATGAGCAGTTCTTC
>-|-|TRBJ2-3|TRBV19
CASSITSGDTQYF
TGTGCCAGTAGTATTACTTCCGGAGATACGCAGTATTTT
>once|-|TRBJ2-2|TRBV7-9
CASSPSVGGWAGELFF
TGTGCCAGCAGCCCATCCGTCGGGGGATGGGCCGGGGAGCTGTTTTTT
>-|-|TRBJ1-5|TRBV6-6
CASSYAGLLSQPQHF
TGTGCCAGCAGTTACGCGGGGTTACTCAGTCAGCCCCAGCATTTT
>-|-|TRBJ2-1|TRBV9
CASGGNRNPDNEQFF
TGTGCCAGCGGGGGGAACCGAAACCCCGACAATGAGCAGTTCTTC
>-|TRBD2|TRBJ2-1|TRBV2
CASRFSGGLYNEQFF
TGTGCCAGCAGATTTAGCGGGGGTCTCTACAATGAGCAGTTCTTC
>-|TRBD1|TRBJ1-1|TRBV7-9
CASSLVGTVISGAFF
TGTGCCAGCAGCTTAGTGGGGACAGTCATCTCGGGGGCTTTCTTT
>few|-|TRBJ1-3|TRBV7-8
CASSLQGNTIYF
TGTGCCAGCAGCCTCCAGGGAAACACCATATATTTT
>few|-|TRBJ1-1|TRBV6-1
CASSEFGAGAEAFF
TGTGCCAGCAGTGAATTTGGGGCAGGGGCTGAAGCTTTCTTT
>-|-|TRBJ2-7|TRBV27
CASSLSTTYEQYF
TGTGCCAGCAGTTTATCCACTACCTACGAGCAGTACTTC
>-|-|TRBJ2-2|TRBV7-3
CASSSPTGELFF
TGTGCCAGCAGCTCGCCTACGGGGGAGCTGTTTTTT
>-|TRBD2|TRBJ2-3|TRBV27
CASSLSPSGATDTQYF
TGTGCCAGCAGTTTATCCCCCAGCGGGGCCACAGATACGCAGTATTTT
>-|-|TRBJ2-1|TRBV29-1
CSVEEVRATYNEQFF
TGCAGCGTTGAAGAAGTGAGAGCGACCTACAATGAGCAGTTCTTC
>-|-|TRBJ2-7|TRBV7-9
CASTSQGGDYEQYF
TGTGCCAGCACCTCGCAAGGGGGTGACTACGAGCAGTACTTC
>-|-|TRBJ2-2|TRBV7-9
CASSYLGPAGELFF
TGTGCCAGCAGCTATTTGGGGCCCGCCGGGGAGCTGTTTTTT
>-|-|TRBJ1-2|TRBV7-6
CASSGADLYGYTF
TGTGCCAGCAGCGGGGCTGATCTCTATGGCTACACCTTC
>-|TRBD2|TRBJ2-3|TRBV27
CASSAPSGRGTDTQYF
TGTGCCAGCAGTGCCCCTAGCGGGAGGGGCACAGATACGCAGTATTTT
>-|TRBD1|TRBJ2-3|TRBV4-1
CASSQVETGQYSDTQYF
TGCGCCAGCAGCCAAGTGGAGACAGGGCAATATTCAGATACGCAGTATTTT